Given below is one T cell receptor beta chain in context. Antigen: not known. Germline V gene data show CDR1 as ENHRY and CDR2 as SYGVKD. The CDR3 totals 15 residues. These data belong to a study of T cells expressing NK-cell markers. Across the whole study: Underlying the TCR beta repertoires were sorted CD3+CD56+NKG2C+, CD3+CD56+NKG2C- and CD3+CD56-NKG2C+ T cells.

TCRdb re-called the 5' RACE reads; every CDR3 protein appears as one record, without DNA. This table holds 400,000 or so distinct CDR3 sequences. Study results and caveats: Researchers report these clonotypes also headed the CD3+CD56-NKG2C+ fraction in a handful of donors.

Sequenced sample: blood T cells: a sorted CD56 or NKG2C T cell subset, CD4+ or CD8+ T cells, or bulk PBMC T cells (not recorded which). This receptor was identified in a woman aged 45-60 years in good health. The V gene is TRBV10-3, the J gene TRBJ2-1; absent DNA, TCRdb's TRBD2 call cannot be checked. The CDR3 here is CAISLLAGVHNEQFF.